Each of the 5 T cell receptor beta chains below was sequenced from the same sample in a study of long-term antiretroviral therapy in people with HIV (dated by TCRdb to 2021 to 2024). Sequencing of the TRB variable region was done with the immunoSEQ hsTCRB v3.0 assay at survey level resolution. Entries here come from immuneACCESS through TCRdb and include only in-frame sequences with V and J called. Some clones fail to appear in such tables; in the studies checked, an unresolved V gene covers under half of the shortfall, and the cause of the remainder is unknown. Counted in this sample were more than 20,000 clones; 81% of them appeared once. The leading ten clones occupy 5.7% of the sample. The specimen comprised unsorted PBMCs, sampled 4.4 years after starting antiretroviral therapy. Receptor source: a young man with HIV.

In DNA, the CDR3 is TGCGCCAGCAGCCAAGAAGGTGGGACACCCTACGAGCAGTACTTC. It is translated as CASSQEGGTPYEQYF. V and J are TRBV4-1 and TRBJ2-7; a possible D gene is TRBD1 (6 bases). There are 15 residues in the CDR3. The ends were cut back, 0 bases at V and 2 bases at J, with 11 bases in the middle. CDR1 is MGHRA and CDR2 is YSYEKL in the germline V gene.

This clone came up once. CDR3 loop: CAVRIPAANYGYTF. The CDR3, as DNA: TGTGCCGTCCGTATTCCGGCTGCTAACTATGGCTACACCTTC. The chain combines TRBV10-3 with TRBJ1-2; no clear D. From germline, CDR1 is ENHRY and CDR2 SYGVKD. This CDR3 spans 14 amino acids. Trimming took 11 bases from V and 0 from J, leaving 16 bases between them.

The gene calls are TRBV18 and TRBJ2-4; tentatively, D is TRBD2 (6 bases). Per the germline V gene, CDR1 is KGHSH and CDR2 is LQKENI. V lost 1 base and J lost 8, with 15 bases in between. There are 15 residues in the CDR3. As DNA, the CDR3 is TGTGCCAGCTCACCACATTTTTCGACGGGAGACATTCAGTACTTC. Its translation is CASSPHFSTGDIQYF.

The CDR3 nucleotides are TGTGCCAGCAGCCCAGGGACTAGCGGGAGTACAAAAGAGACCCAGTACTTC. Protein: CASSPGTSGSTKETQYF. The chain joins TRBV7-9 to TRBJ2-5; 14 bases agree with TRBD2. In germline, CDR1 is SEHNR, CDR2 FQNEAQ (reference sequence). V lost 5 bases to trimming and J lost 3 bases; unmatched junction nucleotides: 8. The CDR3 contains 17 residues.

This clone was seen only a few times. This chain connects TRBV5-8 to TRBJ2-7; D is unresolved. Germline assignment: CDR1 SGHTS and CDR2 YDEGEE. Trimming cost V 9 bases and J 3 bases, with 10 bases left between them. The CDR3 runs to 11 residues. CDR3 DNA: TGTGCCACGCCGATCGGCTACGAGCAGTACTTC. Amino acid sequence: CATPIGYEQYF.